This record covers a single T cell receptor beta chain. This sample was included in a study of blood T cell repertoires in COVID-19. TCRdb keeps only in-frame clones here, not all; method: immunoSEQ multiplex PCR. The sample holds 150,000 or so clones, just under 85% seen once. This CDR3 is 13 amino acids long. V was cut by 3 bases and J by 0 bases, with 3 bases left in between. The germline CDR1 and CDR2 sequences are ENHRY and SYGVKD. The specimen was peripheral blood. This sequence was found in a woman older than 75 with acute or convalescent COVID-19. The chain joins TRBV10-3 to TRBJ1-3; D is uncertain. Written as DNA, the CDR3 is TGTGCCATCAGTGAACTCTCTGGAAACACCATATATTTT. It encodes CAISELSGNTIYF.